Presented here are 29 T cell receptor beta chains from one specimen sequenced in a study of shared clonotypes between healthy human individuals. Data came from immunoSEQ multiplex PCR; TCRdb stores just in-frame clones and leaves some out. This table has about 750,000 clones, approximately 92% appearing once. Naive CD8 isolation took CD45RO-negative cells positively selected for CCR7 and excluded terminally differentiated effector memory CD45RA+ cells. Specimen: naive CD8+ T cells sorted from blood. The receptors stem from a man aged 30 to 45 in good health.

This chain joins TRBV11-2 and TRBJ2-5; D remains unclear. Trimming removed 5 bases from V and 1 base from J, with 17 bases in between. The CDR3 covers 16 residues. Germline V gene sequence: CDR1 SGHAT, CDR2 FQNNGV. In DNA, the CDR3 is TGTGCCAGCAGCCCGCGCCCTCTGGGCCTCCAAGAGACCCAGTACTTC. Translated, it gives CASSPRPLGLQETQYF.

As regards this clone: The same CDR3 arises from other DNA sequences in this sample as well. The chain couples TRBV5-5 to TRBJ2-7; unclear D gene. The germline V gene encodes CDR1 SGHKS and CDR2 YYEKEE (reference sequence). The V and J ends lost 0 bases and 2 bases respectively, with 9 bases between them. This CDR3 spans 14 amino acids. CDR3 protein: CASSLGTGAYEQYF. The DNA for the CDR3 is TGTGCCAGCAGCTTGGGCACCGGAGCCTACGAGCAGTACTTC.

This clone was seen only a few times. V is TRBV15 and J is TRBJ1-1; perhaps TRBD1 as D (5 bases). Germline V CDR1 and CDR2: LNHNV, YYDKDF (reference sequence). The V gene lost 5 bases and the J gene lost 0 bases, with 10 bases spanning the gap. The CDR3 totals 14 residues. In nucleotides, the CDR3 is TGTGCCACCAGCCGGGACCGTATGAACACTGAAGCTTTCTTT. Translated: CATSRDRMNTEAFF.

V usage is TRBV7-8 and J usage is TRBJ2-1; 7 positions match TRBD2. Germline CDR1 SGHVS, CDR2 FQNEAQ. This CDR3 has 15 residues. V shed 6 bases, J shed 0 bases, and the junction held 5 bases outside the gene matches. CDR3 loop: CASRISGNSYNEQFF. In nucleotides, the CDR3 is TGTGCCAGCAGGATCAGCGGGAACTCCTACAATGAGCAGTTCTTC.

This clone was seen only once. This chain links TRBV15 with TRBJ2-7; the D gene is possibly TRBD1 (6 bases). This CDR3 has 14 residues. The V end lost 1 base, the J end lost 3 bases, and 10 bases lay between the germline ends. The V gene's germline CDR1 is LNHNV and CDR2 YYDKDF (reference sequence). DNA of the CDR3: TGTGCCACCAGCAGAGCCAGACAGGACTACGAGCAGTACTTC. Its translation is CATSRARQDYEQYF.

The rearrangement links TRBV4-1 to TRBJ2-7, with a possible D match to TRBD1 (5 bases). V was cut by 0 bases and J by 3 bases, with 12 bases left in between. The germline CDR1 and CDR2 sequences are MGHRA and YSYEKL. This CDR3 has 15 amino acids. The CDR3 reads CASSQESGPLYEQYF. CDR3 sequence (DNA): TGCGCCAGCAGCCAAGAATCAGGGCCCCTCTACGAGCAGTACTTC.

The rearrangement links TRBV5-5 to TRBJ2-3; 10 bases fit TRBD2. Germline CDR1 and CDR2: SGHKS and YYEKEE (reference sequence). V shed 0 bases and J 5 bases; nucleotides not matched to a gene: 12. The CDR3 extends over 18 amino acids. In nucleotides, the CDR3 is TGTGCCAGCAGCTTGGGGCTAGCGGGAGCGGTGGGGCAAGATACGCAGTATTTT. Translated, it gives CASSLGLAGAVGQDTQYF.

In its sample, this clone was seen once. V gene TRBV6-9 combines with J gene TRBJ2-7, with 7 bases that match TRBD2. The germline V gene encodes CDR1 MNHGY and CDR2 SVAAGI. The junction had 7 bases not matched to a gene; V was cut back by 5 bases and J by 6 bases. The CDR3 is 13 amino acids. The CDR3 loop reads CASSRGTTFEQYF. CDR3 sequence (DNA): TGTGCCAGCAGTCGGGGGACTACCTTCGAGCAGTACTTC.

This chain joins TRBV5-6 and TRBJ2-1; TRBD2 aligns across 13 bases. Germline CDR1 is SGHDT and CDR2 is YYEEEE. V gave up 0 bases and J gave up 10 bases; unmatched junction bases: 4. The CDR3 is 15 residues long. The CDR3 sequence is CASSLEGLAGWEQFF. The CDR3 DNA sequence: TGTGCCAGCAGCTTGGAGGGACTAGCGGGATGGGAGCAGTTCTTC. The full variable domain, rest sourced from reference TRBV5-6 and TRBJ2-1, is DAGVTQSPTHLIKTRGQQVTLRCSPKSGHDTVSWYQQALGQGPQFIFQYYEEEERQRGNFPDRFSGHQFPNYSSELNVNALLLGDSALYLCASSLEGLAGWEQFFGPGTRLTVL.

The CDR3 spells CATRGPLGRGLTGSNQPQHF. DNA for the CDR3: TGTGCCACCAGAGGCCCCCTGGGTAGGGGGCTGACGGGTAGCAATCAGCCCCAGCATTTT. The chain recombines TRBV15 with TRBJ1-5; 7 bases agree with TRBD1. The CDR3 is made up of 20 amino acids. V shed 6 bases, J shed 0 bases, and the junction held 20 bases outside the gene matches. CDR1 and CDR2 from the germline V gene are LNHNV and YYDKDF (reference sequence).

The rearrangement uses TRBV10-2 and TRBJ2-1; 9 bases fit TRBD2. After removal of 2 bases from V and 7 bases from J, the junction contained 15 bases not matched to a gene. Per germline, CDR1 WSHSY and CDR2 SAAADI. The CDR3 runs to 18 residues. This CDR3 is CASSEVFQGTSTGNEQFF. Written as DNA, the CDR3 is TGCGCCAGCAGTGAGGTGTTTCAGGGGACTAGCACTGGGAATGAGCAGTTCTTC.

The rearrangement joins TRBV11-2 to TRBJ1-1; D ambiguous. Germline CDR1 is SGHAT and CDR2 is FQNNGV. CDR3 length: 14 residues. Trimming took 2 bases from V and 1 from J, leaving 8 bases between them. The CDR3 DNA reads TGTGCCAGCAGCTTAACCAACCCGAACACTGAAGCTTTCTTT. Translation: CASSLTNPNTEAFF.

The rearrangement uses TRBV5-6 and TRBJ2-7; 9 bases line up with TRBD2. V lost 0 bases, J lost 3 bases, and 1 base stayed unmatched. The CDR3 sequence is 14 residues long. The germline V gene encodes CDR1 SGHDT and CDR2 YYEEEE. The CDR3 region is CASSLGLADYEQYF. CDR3 sequence (DNA): TGTGCCAGCAGCTTGGGACTAGCGGACTACGAGCAGTACTTC. The full variable domain, completed using reference TRBV5-6 and TRBJ2-7, is DAGVTQSPTHLIKTRGQQVTLRCSPKSGHDTVSWYQQALGQGPQFIFQYYEEEERQRGNFPDRFSGHQFPNYSSELNVNALLLGDSALYLCASSLGLADYEQYFGPGTRLTVT.

The chain links TRBV4-3 to TRBJ2-7; 10 positions match TRBD2. Germline CDR1 is LGHNA and CDR2 is YSLEER. The CDR3 extends over 16 amino acids. Germline trimming cut 0 bases from V and 0 bases from J; bases unmatched to any gene: 2. The CDR3 nucleotides read TGCGCCAGCAGCCAAGAGGCTAGCGGGAGCTCCTACGAGCAGTACTTC. This encodes CASSQEASGSSYEQYF.

The V call is TRBV7-9, the J call TRBJ2-1, with TRBD2 as a possible D gene (5 bases). This CDR3 spans 15 amino acids. V was pared by 1 base and J by 6 bases, with 13 bases between. Germline V gives CDR1 SEHNR, CDR2 FQNEAQ (reference sequence). The CDR3 DNA reads as TGTGCCAGCAGCTTAGTAGGAACTGCGGGCAATGAGCAGTTCTTC. It codes for CASSLVGTAGNEQFF.

V is TRBV28 and J is TRBJ2-4, with 12 bases fitting TRBD1. Losses at the gene ends were 0 bases for V and 4 bases for J; bases not matched to a gene: 1. Germline V lookup: CDR1 MDHEN, CDR2 SYDVKM. The CDR3 totals 16 residues. CDR3 loop: CASSLWGQGAKNIQYF. The CDR3 DNA reads TGTGCCAGCAGTTTATGGGGACAGGGGGCGAAAAACATTCAGTACTTC.

The genes are TRBV2 and TRBJ2-1; TRBD2 might be the D (6 bases). Germline V gene data show CDR1 as SNHLY and CDR2 as FYNNEI. The CDR3 covers 15 residues. V lost 2 bases and J lost 9, with 17 bases in between. CDR3 in DNA: TGTGCCAGCAGTGAATCGGGACTGAAGTTGGCTGAGCAGTTCTTC. Amino acids: CASSESGLKLAEQFF.

This chain joins TRBV19 and TRBJ1-5; TRBD1 might be the D (6 bases). Trimming cost V 5 bases and J 3 bases, with 14 bases left between them. CDR3 length: 15 residues. The germline gives CDR1 LNHDA, CDR2 SQIVND (reference sequence). CDR3 region: CASSHSQGSNQPQHF. The CDR3 region has the DNA TGTGCCAGTAGTCACTCACAGGGATCCAATCAGCCCCAGCATTTT.

The J gene is TRBJ2-3, the V gene TRBV6-5; tentatively, D is TRBD2 (5 bases). This CDR3 is built from 14 residues. Looked up from germline, CDR1 is MNHEY and CDR2 is SVGAGI. With 6 bases removed from V and 1 base from J, the gap between germline ends came to 11 bases. CDR3 in amino acids: CASRTGIGTDTQYF. DNA of the CDR3: TGTGCCAGCAGGACGGGAATCGGCACAGATACGCAGTATTTT.

The chain employs TRBV4-1 and TRBJ2-1; 7 bases fit TRBD1. The germline V gene has CDR1 MGHRA and CDR2 YSYEKL. CDR3 length equals 15 residues. V gave up 3 bases and J gave up 4 bases; unmatched junction bases: 6. DNA for the CDR3: TGCGCCAGCAGCCACCTGGACAGGAGTTACAATGAGCAGTTCTTC. Translating gives CASSHLDRSYNEQFF.

The chain combines TRBV7-9 with TRBJ2-1, with D possibly matching TRBD2 (6 bases). The CDR3 totals 15 residues. The germline gives CDR1 SEHNR, CDR2 FQNEAQ (reference sequence). Trimming took off 5 bases at V and 8 bases at J, with 19 bases between the two ends. CDR3 coding DNA: TGTGCCAGCAGCCCCCCGGGACTCTCCTATGATGAGCAGTTCTTC. Translating gives CASSPPGLSYDEQFF.

This clone was recorded only once. V and J are TRBV7-2 and TRBJ1-5; D remains ambiguous. CDR3 length: 14 amino acids. V was trimmed by 2 bases and J by 7 bases, leaving 12 bases between them. Per germline, CDR1 SGHTA and CDR2 FQGNSA. Here the CDR3 DNA reads TGTGCCAGCAGCTTACACGGGTTTAGCCAGCCCCAGCATTTT. Translation: CASSLHGFSQPQHF. Using reference TRBV7-2 and TRBJ1-5 for the parts outside the CDR3, the full variable domain is GAGVSQSPSNKVTEKGKDVELRCDPISGHTALYWYRQSLGQGLEFLIYFQGNSAPDKSGLPSDRFSAERTGGSVSTLTIQRTQQEDSAVYLCASSLHGFSQPQHFGDGTRLSIL.

V usage is TRBV10-2 and J usage is TRBJ2-3, with D maybe TRBD2 (5 bases). The CDR3 is made up of 17 amino acids. Germline lookup yields CDR1 WSHSY and CDR2 SAAADI. V was shortened by 0 bases and J by 3 bases, with 16 bases between the two germline ends. The CDR3 is CASSESGGLPGTDTQYF. The DNA of the CDR3 is TGCGCCAGCAGTGAGTCTGGCGGACTCCCCGGGACAGATACGCAGTATTTT.

The CDR3 region is CASSPPSSYEQYF. The DNA for the CDR3 is TGTGCCAGCAGCCCCCCGAGCTCCTACGAGCAGTACTTC. The rearrangement joins TRBV5-6 to TRBJ2-7, with D unresolved. Trimming took 4 bases from V and 0 from J, leaving 8 bases between them. There are 13 residues in the CDR3. Germline V gene data show CDR1 as SGHDT and CDR2 as YYEEEE.

This chain connects TRBV7-9 to TRBJ2-7; TRBD2 might be the D (7 bases). Per the germline V gene, CDR1 is SEHNR and CDR2 is FQNEAQ (reference sequence). V lost 6 bases to trimming and J lost 0 bases, with 12 bases between them. The CDR3 consists of 14 residues. CDR3 sequence (DNA): TGTGCCAGCAGAGGGGGGGTCGACTCCTACGAGCAGTACTTC. This encodes CASRGGVDSYEQYF.

V and J are TRBV13 and TRBJ2-2; tentative D call: TRBD1 (6 bases). The CDR3 totals 14 residues. V was clipped by 5 bases and J by 4 bases, with 11 bases between them. Germline V gene lookup returns CDR1 PRHDT and CDR2 FYEKMQ (reference sequence). DNA for the CDR3: TGTGCCAGCAGCGACGGACAGCTCACCGGGGAGCTGTTTTTT. Encoded protein: CASSDGQLTGELFF. Full variable domain (missing parts from reference TRBV13 and TRBJ2-2): AAGVIQSPRHLIKEKRETATLKCYPIPRHDTVYWYQQGPGQDPQFLISFYEKMQSDKGSIPDRFSAQQFSDYHSELNMSSLELGDSALYFCASSDGQLTGELFFGEGSRLTVL.

The rearrangement links TRBV28 to TRBJ2-5; 7 nucleotides match TRBD2. The CDR3 is made up of 17 amino acids. J was trimmed by 1 base and V by 5 bases; bases with no gene match: 13. CDR1 MDHEN and CDR2 SYDVKM come from the germline V gene. CDR3 loop: CASSPTTTSWGQETQYF. The CDR3 DNA reads TGTGCCAGCAGTCCCACCACGACTAGCTGGGGCCAAGAGACCCAGTACTTC.

V is TRBV7-6 and J is TRBJ2-1; 10 bases agree with TRBD2. V shed 8 bases, J shed 8 bases, and the junction held 12 bases outside the gene matches. The germline gives CDR1 SGHVS, CDR2 FNYEAQ. This CDR3 spans 15 amino acids. The CDR3 reads CASGLRGLAGDEQFF. The CDR3 DNA is TGTGCCAGCGGGTTGAGAGGCCTAGCGGGAGATGAGCAGTTCTTC.

V is TRBV7-9 and J is TRBJ1-1; D perhaps matches TRBD1 (6 bases). The CDR3 covers 14 residues. Germline lookup yields CDR1 SEHNR and CDR2 FQNEAQ (reference sequence). Trimming shortened V by 9 bases and J by 2 bases, and 16 bases separated the two germline ends. DNA for the CDR3: TGTGCCAGTTTTCCAGGGGCGTTAAACACTGAAGCTTTCTTT. It is translated as CASFPGALNTEAFF.